This passage covers 7 T cell receptor beta chains from one sample sequenced in a study of Graves' ophthalmopathy and Graves' hyperthyroidism (dated by TCRdb to about 2018). The instrument was an Illumina HiSeq 2000. For repertoire sequencing, TCR beta CDR3 regions were amplified from RNA transcripts. The first round of RT-PCR was done with HTBI primers and the Qiagen OneStep RT-PCR kit, and was followed by a second round of multiplex PCR, then size selection and purification. Clones were called with MiXCR by TCRdb after fastp trimmed the public reads at Q25, and only in-frame beta chains were retained. Here each entry gathers all rows of one CDR3 protein and keeps the most common genes and DNA. Across this sample there are more than 1,000,000 distinct CDR3 sequences, with less than 45% seen only once. Approximately 10% of the sample rests with the top ten. Sequencing was done on a sample of peripheral blood or thyroid tissue (not recorded which). The receptor source for this set is an adult man with Graves' hyperthyroidism.

The chain recombines TRBV2 with TRBJ2-5; D not resolved. The assigned J gene may be wrong: the sequence end matches TRBJ2-1 better. This CDR3 has 11 residues. Germline CDR1 SNHLY, CDR2 FYNNEI. The CDR3 is CASRTYAEQFF. The CDR3 nucleotides read TGTGCCAGCAGGACCTACGCTGAGCAGTTCTTC.

At least ten counts were recorded for this clonotype. The rearrangement joins TRBV29-1 to TRBJ2-3, with D maybe TRBD1 (6 bases). Trimming took off 1 base at V and 2 bases at J, with 13 bases between the two ends. In germline, CDR1 is SQVTM, CDR2 ANQGSEA. There are 15 residues in the CDR3. The chain's CDR3 is CSVEGTRGFTDTQYF. The CDR3 nucleotides read TGCAGCGTTGAAGGGACAAGGGGGTTCACAGATACGCAGTATTTT.

There are many counts of this clonotype. V and J are TRBV7-2 and TRBJ2-7, with a weak D call TRBD2 (5 bases). There are 15 residues in the CDR3. Germline values: CDR1 SGHTA, CDR2 FQGNSA. V lost 1 base, J lost 2 bases, and 12 bases lay in between. CDR3 residues: CASSLESRDTYEQYF. The CDR3 DNA sequence: TGTGCCAGCAGCTTAGAGTCTCGGGATACCTACGAGCAGTACTTC.

The V and J genes are TRBV19 and TRBJ1-6; D is uncertain. The length of the CDR3 is 15 residues. V was pared by 2 bases and J by 7 bases, with 12 bases between. Germline CDR1 LNHDA, CDR2 SQIVND (reference sequence). DNA for the CDR3: TGTGCCAGTAGTATAAATGGGAATGGAAATTCACCCCTCCACTTT. Its protein is CASSINGNGNSPLHF.

With regard to this clonotype: Lacking the conserved final phenylalanine or tryptophan, this CDR3 likely reflects a read error. The J gene is TRBJ1-6, the V gene TRBV7-2; tentatively, D is TRBD1 (6 bases). The V gene's germline CDR1 is SGHTA and CDR2 FQGNSA. With 5 bases removed from V and 5 bases from J, the gap between germline ends came to 10 bases. The CDR3 spans 14 residues. CDR3 sequence (DNA): TGTGCCAGCAGCCCGGACAGAAATAATTCACCCCTCCACCTT. As protein: CASSPDRNNSPLHL.

This rearrangement joins TRBV9 to TRBJ1-2; TRBD1 aligns across 7 bases. CDR1 is SGDLS and CDR2 is YYNGEE in the germline V gene. The CDR3 is 12 amino acids. J gave up 7 bases and V 3 bases, and 3 bases lay outside the gene matches. The CDR3 DNA reads TGTGCCAGCAGCGCAAGGACAGGTGGCTACACCTTC. This sequence encodes CASSARTGGYTF.

This clonotype occurred many times. This sequence joins TRBV11-2 and TRBJ2-7, with D perhaps TRBD1 (5 bases). Per the germline V gene, CDR1 is SGHAT and CDR2 is FQNNGV. The CDR3 loop spans 13 amino acids. Trimming pared 5 bases from V and 4 bases from J, leaving 12 bases between. CDR3 sequence (DNA): TGTGCCAGCAGCCCTTCTAGGGGTTACGAGCAGTACTTC. The encoded protein is CASSPSRGYEQYF.